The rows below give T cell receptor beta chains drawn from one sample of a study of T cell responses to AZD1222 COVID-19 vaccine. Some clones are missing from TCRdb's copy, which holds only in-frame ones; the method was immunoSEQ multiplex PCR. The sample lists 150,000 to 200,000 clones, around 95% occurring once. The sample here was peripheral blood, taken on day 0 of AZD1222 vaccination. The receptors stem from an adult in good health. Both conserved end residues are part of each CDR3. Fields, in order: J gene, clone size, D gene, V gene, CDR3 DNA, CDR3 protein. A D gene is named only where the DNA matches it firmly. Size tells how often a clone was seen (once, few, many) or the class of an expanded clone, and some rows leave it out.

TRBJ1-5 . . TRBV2 TGTGCCAGCAGCGTTCAGGGATCTGGGCAGCCCCAGCATTTT CASSVQGSGQPQHF
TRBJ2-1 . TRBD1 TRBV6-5 TGTGCCAGCAGACCGGACTACAGGGGGTACAATGAGCAGTTCTTC CASRPDYRGYNEQFF
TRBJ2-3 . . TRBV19 TGTGCCAGTATTGGTAGCTACTCTAGCACAGATACGCAGTATTTT CASIGSYSSTDTQYF
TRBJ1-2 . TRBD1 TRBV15 TGTGCCACCAGCATCGGACAGGGGGCAGGGTATGGCTACACCTTC CATSIGQGAGYGYTF
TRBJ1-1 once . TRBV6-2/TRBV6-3 TGTGCCAGCAGTTACCCAGGGAACACTGAAGCTTTCTTT CASSYPGNTEAFF
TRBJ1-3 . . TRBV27 TGTGCCAGCAGTCCTCAATCCGGGACGAGGGGAAACACCATATATTTT CASSPQSGTRGNTIYF
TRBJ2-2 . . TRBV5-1 TGCGCCAGCAGCCCAAGTAATTACGCGAACACCGGGGAGCTGTTTTTT CASSPSNYANTGELFF
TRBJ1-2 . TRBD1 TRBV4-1 TGCGCCAGCAGCCAAGACGGACAGGGCAGGGGCTCCTATGGCTACACCTTC CASSQDGQGRGSYGYTF
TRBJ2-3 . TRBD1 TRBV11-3 TGTGCCAGCAGCTTAGGAGAGGTTGAGTCCGGGACAGTCACAGATACGCAGTATTTT CASSLGEVESGTVTDTQYF
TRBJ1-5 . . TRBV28 TGTGCCAGCAACTGGTTGTCTCTTAGCAATCAGCCCCAGCATTTT CASNWLSLSNQPQHF
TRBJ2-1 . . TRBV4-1 TGCGCCAGCAGCCAGGCCACCTACAATGAGCAGTTCTTC CASSQATYNEQFF
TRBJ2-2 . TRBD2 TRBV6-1 TGTGCCAGCAGTGAAGGTGGACTAGCAGTCACCGGGGAGCTGTTTTTT CASSEGGLAVTGELFF
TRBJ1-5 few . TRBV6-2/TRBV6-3 TGTGCCAGCAGCCCGGACCTGAGCAATCAGCCCCAGCATTTT CASSPDLSNQPQHF